The 4 T cell receptor beta chains presented below share a single source sample, sequenced in a study of blood T cell repertoires in COVID-19 (TCRdb year 2020). Library preparation was by the immunoSEQ multiplex PCR assay. The source is immuneACCESS, and TCRdb retained only in-frame sequences with V and J called. Part of the clones is not carried over; for the studies checked, unresolved V genes explain less than half of this, and the remainder is unexplained. This sample lists under 75,000 clones; about 80% were detected once. 15% to 20% of the sample rests with the top ten. Sequences were obtained from peripheral blood. The receptor set was obtained from a man aged 70 or older who had recovered from COVID-19.

This clone was observed once. This rearrangement joins TRBV9 to TRBJ1-6, with D maybe TRBD1 (5 bases). The CDR3 has 16 residues. Deletions cut 0 bases from V and 5 bases from J, with 12 bases between. Germline CDR1 is SGDLS and CDR2 is YYNGEE. CDR3 DNA sequence: TGTGCCAGCAGCGTAGGGTTTCAGGGCGATAATTCACCCCTCCACTTT. Translated, it gives CASSVGFQGDNSPLHF.

The V call is TRBV7-2, the J call TRBJ2-5; a weak D match, TRBD2 (5 bases). Trimming took 1 base from V and 4 from J, leaving 10 bases between them. The germline gives CDR1 SGHTA, CDR2 FQGNSA. CDR3 length: 14 residues. CDR3 region: CASSLGGLGETQYF. The CDR3 DNA sequence: TGTGCCAGCAGCTTAGGCGGGTTAGGAGAGACCCAGTACTTC.

The chain has TRBV6-1 and TRBJ2-5; perhaps TRBD1 as D (5 bases). V was trimmed by 1 base and J by 4 bases, leaving 13 bases between them. The CDR3 has 15 amino acids. CDR1 and CDR2 (germline): MNHNS, SASEGT. CDR3 bases: TGTGCCAGCAGTGAAGTTCTGGGGCTGGGAGAGACCCAGTACTTC. Its protein product is CASSEVLGLGETQYF.

V is TRBV28 and J is TRBJ1-5, with 12 bases fitting TRBD1. CDR1 and CDR2 from the germline V gene are MDHEN and SYDVKM. The CDR3 is 14 amino acids. V shed 9 bases and J 3 bases; nucleotides not matched to a gene: 3. The CDR3 sequence is CASRDRGLNQPQHF. The CDR3 DNA reads as TGTGCCAGTAGGGACAGGGGGCTCAATCAGCCCCAGCATTTT.